The entry below gives a single TCR beta chain sequence along with its context. One end of the junction varies from germline; a read error may be responsible. TRB was amplified from about 250-500 ng of blood genomic DNA. TRB rearrangements were amplified by multiplex PCR with BIOMED2 TRB-A/B primers. TCRdb processed the multiplex PCR reads anew with MiXCR; each CDR3 protein has one entry. The table records around 7,200 distinct CDR3 sequences, around 32% of them present only once. The data were taken from a study of T and B cells in COVID-19 patients. In the study overall: Comorbidities linked to unfavorable COVID-19 outcome were present in 18 of 20 active-infection patients.

The CDR3 consists of 17 residues. CDR1 and CDR2 from the germline V gene are SGHDT and YYEEEE. This sequence originates from a human donor who had recovered from COVID-19. The sequenced sample was blood. The rearrangement links TRBV5-6 to TRBJ2-5, with TRBD2 matching over 13 bases. Written as DNA, the CDR3 is TGCGCCAGCAGCTTGGGAGGACTAGCGGGGGATCAAGGGACCCAGTACTTC. Translated: CASSLGGLAGDQGTQYF.